This T cell receptor (beta chain) was obtained from a study of molecular identifiers for immune sequencing clone quantification (dated by TCRdb to the late 2010s). With regard to the full study: For a replicate experiment, the RNA from either approximately 20,000 or 100,000 naive CD8 T cells was divided into five aliquots, and four of those aliquots went on to sequencing. CD8 T cells were used in a methods study to benchmark molecular-identifier clustering-based TCR repertoire sequencing (MIDCIRS) and TCR RNA copy counting. The study at large found these results: When barcode sub-clustering was not used, chimeric consensus sequences inflated TCR diversity, with chimeras reaching as high as 47%. Highly expanded clone sizes could be underestimated if identical TCR molecules share a barcode. Modeling indicated about 3.1 TCR RNA copies recovered per cell, compared with 9.5 to 10 by digital PCR, which implies a capture efficiency of around 30%. Clones above 20 RNA copies held over 99% of molecules in CMV-specific effector cells but under 1% in naive cells. Even against a background of about a million naive CD8 T cells, spiked-in Jurkat TCR RNA amounting to a single cell's worth was reported to be detectable. The naive libraries included spiked-in Jurkat TCR RNA (about ten copies' worth), and this Jurkat TCR RNA is not part of the donor repertoire.

The germline V gene supplies CDR1 KGHSH and CDR2 LQKENI. Unmatched junction bases come to 14, with V trimmed by 4 bases and J by 5 bases. Measured from the cysteine to the phenylalanine, the CDR3 is 16 residues long. This entry keeps only the CDR3 DNA: 48 bases, framed from base 1. Receptor amplification or capture employed PCR. These reads were obtained on an Illumina HiSeq 4000. Bulk TCR libraries were generated as previously described, with the TCR primers listed in Table S5 used. The Qiagen AllPrep DNA/RNA kit was used to purify total RNA. Reads from multiple sequencing runs of the same library were pooled before analysis. Per the authors' processing: Only reads with exact TCR constant sequence were kept, trimmed to 150 nt, and grouped by their 12-nt molecular barcodes. Reads inside each barcode group were sub-clustered using a 15% Levenshtein threshold, and a quality-weighted consensus sequence was constructed for each RNA molecule. Non-functional sequences were removed, as were lower-count sequences one edit away from another. Barcode sub-clusters with fewer than 20% of the maximum read count were removed, based on fitting two negative binomial distributions. TCRdb trimmed the raw reads at Q25, called clones with MiXCR and kept productive beta chains. Each CDR3 protein appears once, grouped with its most common genes and DNA. None of the V and J calls come from the authors' own analysis; TCRdb made them. The sample yields around 460,000 distinct CDR3 sequences; about 22% were counted once. More than 0.8% of the sample lies in the top ten.

This clonotype appeared a few times. Its antigen target is currently unknown. No base quality values were provided; no much bigger clone lies one nucleotide off. Libraries of naive CD8 T cells were built from anywhere between about 17,000 and 1,000,000 sorted cells, with 10%, 30% or 50% of the purified RNA used. On a BD FACSAria II, naive CD8 T cells were FACS-sorted as CD8+CD4-CCR7+CD45RA+ and collected into RLT Plus buffer. Around 11 TCR copies' worth of Jurkat RNA were spiked into roughly 17,000-1,100,000 naive CD8 T cell samples to test detection sensitivity. CD8 T cells were enriched using RosetteSep CD8+ T Cell Enrichment Cocktail and Ficoll-Paque, and the enriched cells then underwent ACK red cell lysis.

The specimen sequenced was naive CD8+ T cells from blood, with Jurkat cell RNA spiked in. Sample cell subset or site, as interpreted from the label and publication: FACS-sorted CD8+CD4-CCR7+CD45RA+ naive T cells. The sequence came from a human donor in good health. Some libraries in this study had Jurkat cell RNA spiked in. The chain joins TRBV18 to TRBJ2-7, with 7 middle bases fitting TRBD2. The nucleotides are TGTGCCAGCTCACAGGACCCCCGGGGAGGGATAGACGAGCAGTACTTC. Its product reads: CASSQDPRGGIDEQYF.